The rows below give T cell receptor beta chains drawn from one sample of a study of shared clonotypes between healthy human individuals. The assay was immunoSEQ multiplex PCR, and TCRdb's table has in-frame clones only and misses some. The sample consists of 2 million to 2.5 million clones, 95% of them appearing once. Input material: naive CD4+ T cells sorted from blood. The origin of the receptors is a man younger than 30 in good health. CDR3s include the opening cysteine and the closing phenylalanine or tryptophan. The D gene is left open where the match is weak. Rows give clone size only sometimes, using once, few, many, or a class for an expanded clone.

d_call: .
v_call: TRBV5-1
j_call: TRBJ2-2
clone_size: .
cdr3_aa: CASSAGLNTGELFF
cdr3_nt: TGCGCCAGCAGCGCGGGACTGAACACCGGGGAGCTGTTTTTT

d_call: TRBD2
v_call: TRBV7-9
j_call: TRBJ2-1
clone_size: .
cdr3_aa: CASSQAAGGGEQFF
cdr3_nt: TGTGCCAGCAGCCAGGCAGCGGGAGGAGGTGAGCAGTTCTTC

d_call: .
v_call: TRBV5-1
j_call: TRBJ2-7
clone_size: .
cdr3_aa: CASSEGTFPNSYEQYF
cdr3_nt: TGCGCCAGCAGCGAGGGGACATTCCCCAACTCCTACGAGCAGTACTTC

d_call: .
v_call: TRBV29-1
j_call: TRBJ1-6
clone_size: .
cdr3_aa: CSVSSGVRSPLHF
cdr3_nt: TGCAGCGTTTCCTCGGGGGTAAGGTCACCCCTCCACTTT

d_call: .
v_call: TRBV7-2
j_call: TRBJ2-7
clone_size: .
cdr3_aa: CASSLVGEQYF
cdr3_nt: TGTGCCAGCAGCTTAGTAGGCGAGCAGTACTTC

d_call: .
v_call: TRBV7-9
j_call: TRBJ2-6
clone_size: .
cdr3_aa: CASIRNVLTF
cdr3_nt: TGTGCCAGCATCCGTAACGTCCTGACTTTC

d_call: TRBD2
v_call: TRBV7-9
j_call: TRBJ2-1
clone_size: .
cdr3_aa: CASSLGMGLADNEQFF
cdr3_nt: TGTGCCAGCAGCTTAGGTATGGGACTAGCGGACAATGAGCAGTTCTTC

d_call: .
v_call: TRBV14
j_call: TRBJ2-3
clone_size: .
cdr3_aa: CASSQLRGGRGTDTQYF
cdr3_nt: TGTGCCAGCAGCCAACTTAGGGGGGGCCGGGGCACAGATACGCAGTATTTT

d_call: TRBD1
v_call: TRBV2
j_call: TRBJ1-1
clone_size: .
cdr3_aa: CASGTEENTEAFF
cdr3_nt: TGTGCCAGTGGGACAGAAGAGAACACTGAAGCTTTCTTT

d_call: .
v_call: TRBV7-2
j_call: TRBJ2-2
clone_size: .
cdr3_aa: CASSLARGNTGELFF
cdr3_nt: TGTGCCAGCAGCTTAGCGCGGGGGAACACCGGGGAGCTGTTTTTT

d_call: TRBD1
v_call: TRBV2
j_call: TRBJ1-2
clone_size: few
cdr3_aa: CASSRDSRYTF
cdr3_nt: TGTGCCAGCAGTCGGGACAGCCGCTACACCTTC